The rows below give T cell receptor beta chains drawn from one sample of a study of blood T cell repertoires in COVID-19. Libraries were prepared by immunoSEQ multiplex PCR; TCRdb keeps only in-frame clonotypes and omits some of them. The sample shows more than 90,000 clones, around 86% of them seen only once. The sequencing input was peripheral blood. The receptor source for this set is a man aged 70 or older with acute or convalescent COVID-19. Each CDR3 is given with its conserved first and last residue. The D gene is left open where the match is weak. Some rows have no size entry. The others give once, few or many, or a class for an expanded clone.

>TRBJ1-6|.|TRBV27|.
TGTGCCAGCAGTTTAAGCTTCGGAGGAAGCTCACCCCTCCACTTT
CASSLSFGGSSPLHF
>TRBJ2-7|TRBD2|TRBV7-9|.
TGTGCCAGCAGCTTAAGCGGGAACACCTACGAGCAGTACTTC
CASSLSGNTYEQYF
>TRBJ2-7|TRBD2|TRBV5-1|.
TGCGCCAGCAGCAGGGGACTAGCGGGAAACTCCTACGAGCAGTACTTC
CASSRGLAGNSYEQYF
>TRBJ1-1|TRBD1|TRBV10-3|.
TGTGCCATCAGTCCTACAGGGGCGAACACTGAAGCTTTCTTT
CAISPTGANTEAFF
>TRBJ2-2|.|TRBV5-4|.
TGTGCCAGCAGCCCAGAGCCAACAGGTAGCACCGGGGAGCTGTTTTTT
CASSPEPTGSTGELFF
>TRBJ2-7|.|TRBV28|.
TGTGCCAGCAGTCCACTCCCGACCCCAGGCCACGAGCAGTACTTC
CASSPLPTPGHEQYF
>TRBJ1-1|.|TRBV10-3|.
TGTGCCATCGCCTCCCTTGTAGGACAGACCGGAGCTTTCTTT
CAIASLVGQTGAFF
>TRBJ1-4|TRBD1|TRBV30|.
TGTGCCTGGGGGAAGACAGGGTCGGGTGAAAAACTGTTTTTT
CAWGKTGSGEKLFF
>TRBJ1-3|.|TRBV14|.
TGTGCCAGCAGCCGCTCAGGAAAGGAAGCAGGAAACACCATATATTTT
CASSRSGKEAGNTIYF
>TRBJ1-1|.|TRBV12-3/TRBV12-4|.
TGTGCCAGCAGTCCCCACGACCTGGGGCGAGACTTT
CASSPHDLGRDF
>TRBJ2-1|TRBD2|TRBV9|.
TGTGCCAGCAGCGCCGTGGGTAGCGGGGGATACAATGAGCAGTTCTTC
CASSAVGSGGYNEQFF
>TRBJ1-2|.|TRBV2|.
TGTGCCAGCAGTCCCGGGGGGGGAAGGACTAACTATGGCTACACCTTC
CASSPGGGRTNYGYTF
>TRBJ2-7|.|TRBV5-1|few
TGCGCCAGCAGCCCTCGGGGTGTCGGCGGAACCTACGAGCAGTACTTC
CASSPRGVGGTYEQYF
>TRBJ1-6|.|TRBV18|.
TGTGCCAGCTCACCAGGGCAGGATAATTCACCCCTCCACTTT
CASSPGQDNSPLHF
>TRBJ1-1|.|TRBV5-6|.
TGTGCCAGCAGCTTGGATAGGGGCGCTATAAACACTGAAGCTTTCTTT
CASSLDRGAINTEAFF
>TRBJ1-3|TRBD1|TRBV11-2|.
TGTGCCAGCACCTTAGACCAGGGGGGAGGAAACACCATATATTTT
CASTLDQGGGNTIYF
>TRBJ1-1|.|TRBV7-3|.
TGTGCCAGCAGCCTACAGCCGACAGCCGGCTGGTCTGAAGCTTTCTTT
CASSLQPTAGWSEAFF
>TRBJ1-1|.|TRBV10-3|.
TGTGCCATCAGCCAGGGAACGAACACTGAAGCTTTCTTT
CAISQGTNTEAFF
>TRBJ2-6|.|TRBV9|.
TGTGCCAGCAGCGTACGCGACAATACCTACTCTGGGGCCAACGTCCTGACTTTC
CASSVRDNTYSGANVLTF
>TRBJ1-2|TRBD1|TRBV7-9|.
TGTGCCAGCAGCGGCTGGGACAGGGGTAACTATGGCTACACCTTC
CASSGWDRGNYGYTF
>TRBJ1-3|.|TRBV5-1|.
TGCGCCAGCAGCCCTCAGGTGCAGGCCTCTGGAAACACCATATATTTT
CASSPQVQASGNTIYF
>TRBJ1-2|TRBD1|TRBV3-1/TRBV3-2|.
TGTGCCAGCAGCCTGGGGACAGGGGGCGCGGGAGGCTACACCTTC
CASSLGTGGAGGYTF
>TRBJ1-1|.|TRBV28|.
TGTGCCAGCAGTTTGCAGGGCAAAGCTTTCTTT
CASSLQGKAFF
>TRBJ2-7|TRBD1|TRBV5-1|.
TGCGCCAGCAGCAGGGGACAGGGGGGATACGAGCAGTACTTC
CASSRGQGGYEQYF
>TRBJ1-2|.|TRBV18|.
TGTGCCAGCTCACCTTCGATCACAGGATTCTATGGCTACACCTTC
CASSPSITGFYGYTF
>TRBJ1-2|.|TRBV20-1|.
TGCAGTGCTGTTCTAAACTATGGCTACACCTTC
CSAVLNYGYTF
>TRBJ1-1|.|TRBV5-1|.
TGCGCCAGCAGCTTGTTTTGGGCAGGGGACACTGAAGCTTTCTTT
CASSLFWAGDTEAFF
>TRBJ1-5|TRBD1|TRBV24-1|.
TGTGCCACCAGTGACCGCGGACAGGGAGCAAATCAGCCCCAGCATTTT
CATSDRGQGANQPQHF
>TRBJ1-5|.|TRBV28|.
TGTGCCAGCAGCAGGGAAACGGCGCCCCAGCATTTT
CASSRETAPQHF
>TRBJ1-5|.|TRBV30|.
TGTGCCTGGAGTGTAGACGGGGTGAATCAGCCCCAGCATTTT
CAWSVDGVNQPQHF
>TRBJ1-3|.|TRBV10-1|.
TGCGCCAGCAGTGAGACAGTCTCTGGAAACACCATATATTTT
CASSETVSGNTIYF
>TRBJ1-6|TRBD1|TRBV7-9|.
TGTGCCAGCAGCCCCGGACAGGGAAATAATTCACCCCTCCACTTT
CASSPGQGNNSPLHF
>TRBJ2-7|.|TRBV25-1|.
TGTGCCAGCAGGGGGGCGACAGAGACCTACGAGCAGTACTTC
CASRGATETYEQYF
>TRBJ1-1|TRBD1|TRBV5-1|.
TGCGCCAGCAGCCGGGCAGGGGGGAAGGACACTGAAGCTTTCTTT
CASSRAGGKDTEAFF
>TRBJ2-3|.|TRBV6-5|.
TGTGCCAGCCTTCACTTAGCGAGATCAGATACGCAGTATTTT
CASLHLARSDTQYF
>TRBJ2-3|TRBD2|TRBV5-1|few
TGCGCCAGCAGGCAAGCGGGGGGGCAAGATACGCAGTATTTT
CASRQAGGQDTQYF
>TRBJ1-6|TRBD1|TRBV10-3|.
TGTGCCATCAGTCCCGACAGGGGCTCACCCCTCCACTTT
CAISPDRGSPLHF
>TRBJ1-2|TRBD1|TRBV15|.
TGTGCCACCAGCAGATTTGACAGGGGCTATGGCTACACCTTC
CATSRFDRGYGYTF
>TRBJ1-2|.|TRBV9|.
TGTGCCAGCAGCGTAGAACCTAAAAAGACTAACTATGGCTACACCTTC
CASSVEPKKTNYGYTF
>TRBJ2-1|.|TRBV2|.
TGTGCCAGCAGTGAACAGGGTTCTTACAATGAGCAGTTCTTC
CASSEQGSYNEQFF
>TRBJ2-7|.|TRBV7-9|few
TGTGCCAGCAGCCCCCTCTACGAGCAGTACTTC
CASSPLYEQYF
>TRBJ2-1|TRBD1|TRBV5-4|few
TGTGCCAGCAGCTTGGGCGGGACAGGGGCGAAGTATGAGCAGTTCTTC
CASSLGGTGAKYEQFF
>TRBJ1-1|TRBD1|TRBV18|.
TGTGCCAGCTCACCAGGGACAGGGGGGAACACTGAAGCTTTCTTT
CASSPGTGGNTEAFF
>TRBJ2-3|.|TRBV9|.
TGTGCCAGCAGCGCCGGGACAGATACGCAGTATTTT
CASSAGTDTQYF
>TRBJ2-7|TRBD2|TRBV25-1|few
TGTGCCAGCACACTCGCGGGAGTAAGCGAGCAGTACTTC
CASTLAGVSEQYF
>TRBJ1-2|.|TRBV14|few
TGTGCCAGCAGCCAAGATCCCCGGGACATCATCTATGGCTACACCTTC
CASSQDPRDIIYGYTF
>TRBJ1-6|TRBD1|TRBV11-2|.
TGTGCCAGCACCCGGGACAGGAACAATTCACCCCTCCACTTT
CASTRDRNNSPLHF
>TRBJ1-5|.|TRBV19|.
TGTGCCAGTAGTATTGACTGGAGTAATCAGCCCCAGCATTTT
CASSIDWSNQPQHF
>TRBJ2-7|TRBD1|TRBV28|.
TGTGCCAGCAGTTCTCGGACAGGGCTGAACGAGCAGTACTTC
CASSSRTGLNEQYF
>TRBJ1-2|TRBD1|TRBV28|.
TGTGCCAGCAGACCGACAGGGGGTGTCTATGGCTACACCTTC
CASRPTGGVYGYTF
>TRBJ1-5|.|TRBV2|.
TGTGCCAGCAGTGAAAACCTAAGCAATCAGCCCCAGCATTTT
CASSENLSNQPQHF